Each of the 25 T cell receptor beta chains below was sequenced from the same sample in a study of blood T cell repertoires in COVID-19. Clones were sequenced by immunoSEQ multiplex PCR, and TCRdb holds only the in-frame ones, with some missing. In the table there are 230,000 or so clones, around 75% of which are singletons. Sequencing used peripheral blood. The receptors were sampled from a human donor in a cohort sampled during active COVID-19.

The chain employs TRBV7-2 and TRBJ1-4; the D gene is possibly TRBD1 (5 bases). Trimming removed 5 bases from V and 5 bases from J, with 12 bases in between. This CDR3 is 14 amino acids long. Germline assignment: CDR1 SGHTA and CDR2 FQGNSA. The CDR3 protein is CASSPRGGNEKLFF. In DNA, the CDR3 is TGTGCCAGCAGCCCTCGGGGGGGGAATGAAAAACTGTTTTTT.

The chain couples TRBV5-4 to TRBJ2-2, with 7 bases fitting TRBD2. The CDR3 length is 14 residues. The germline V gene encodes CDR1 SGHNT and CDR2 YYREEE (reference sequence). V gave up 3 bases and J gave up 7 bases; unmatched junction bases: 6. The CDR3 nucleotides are TGTGCCAGCAGCTCTGGGCAGCGGGACGGGGAGCTGTTTTTT. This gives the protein CASSSGQRDGELFF.

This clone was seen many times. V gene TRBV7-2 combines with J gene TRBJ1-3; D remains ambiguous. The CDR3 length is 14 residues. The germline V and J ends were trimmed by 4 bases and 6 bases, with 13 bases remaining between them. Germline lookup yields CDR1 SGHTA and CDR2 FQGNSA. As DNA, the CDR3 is TGTGCCAGCAGCTCCGTGAGGGCCGCAAACACCATATATTTT. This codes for CASSSVRAANTIYF.

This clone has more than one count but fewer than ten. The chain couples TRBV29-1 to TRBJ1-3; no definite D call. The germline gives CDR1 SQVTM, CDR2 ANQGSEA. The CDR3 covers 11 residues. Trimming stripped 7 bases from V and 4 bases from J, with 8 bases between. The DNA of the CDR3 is TGCAGCGGGCGGATGGGAAACACCATATATTTT. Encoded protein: CSGRMGNTIYF.

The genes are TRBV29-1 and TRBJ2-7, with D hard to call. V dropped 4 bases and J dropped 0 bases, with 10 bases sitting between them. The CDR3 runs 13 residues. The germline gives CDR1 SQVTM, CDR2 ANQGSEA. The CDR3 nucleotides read TGCAGCGTTGGAAGCGAGAGCTCCTACGAGCAGTACTTC. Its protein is CSVGSESSYEQYF.

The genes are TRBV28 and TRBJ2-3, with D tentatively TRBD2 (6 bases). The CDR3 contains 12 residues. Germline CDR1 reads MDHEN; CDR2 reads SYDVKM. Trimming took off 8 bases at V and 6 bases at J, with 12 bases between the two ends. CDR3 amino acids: CASAEGLDTQYF. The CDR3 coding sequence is TGTGCCAGCGCGGAGGGTTTGGATACGCAGTATTTT.

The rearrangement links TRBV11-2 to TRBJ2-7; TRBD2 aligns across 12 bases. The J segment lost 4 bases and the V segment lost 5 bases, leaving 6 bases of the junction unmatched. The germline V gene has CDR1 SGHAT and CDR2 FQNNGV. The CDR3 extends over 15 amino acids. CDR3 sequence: CASSPTTSGSYEQYF. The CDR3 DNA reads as TGTGCCAGCAGCCCAACGACTAGCGGGAGTTACGAGCAGTACTTC.

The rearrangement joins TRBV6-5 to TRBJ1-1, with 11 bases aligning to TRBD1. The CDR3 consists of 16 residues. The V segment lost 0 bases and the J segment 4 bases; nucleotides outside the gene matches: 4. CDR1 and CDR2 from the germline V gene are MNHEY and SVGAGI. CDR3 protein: CASSYSRDRGITEAFF. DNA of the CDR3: TGTGCCAGCAGTTACTCGAGGGACAGGGGGATCACTGAAGCTTTCTTT.

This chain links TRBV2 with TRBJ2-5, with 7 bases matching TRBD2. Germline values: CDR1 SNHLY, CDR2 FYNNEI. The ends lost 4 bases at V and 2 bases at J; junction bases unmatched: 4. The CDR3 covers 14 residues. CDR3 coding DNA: TGTGCCAGCAGTGTCCGGCGGGGGCAAGAGACCCAGTACTTC. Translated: CASSVRRGQETQYF.

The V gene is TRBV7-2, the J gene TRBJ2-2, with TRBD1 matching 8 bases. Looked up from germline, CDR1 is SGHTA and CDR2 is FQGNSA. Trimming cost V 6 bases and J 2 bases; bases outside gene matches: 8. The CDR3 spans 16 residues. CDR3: CASRPPGQANTGELFF. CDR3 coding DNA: TGTGCCAGCAGACCGCCGGGACAGGCAAACACCGGGGAGCTGTTTTTT.

The CDR3 loop is CASSYPRGPSYEQYF. The DNA of the CDR3 is TGTGCCAGCAGTTACCCCAGGGGGCCTTCCTACGAGCAGTACTTC. The chain links TRBV6-2 or TRBV6-3 to TRBJ2-7; 8 nucleotides line up with TRBD1. CDR1 and CDR2 (germline): MNHEY, SVGEGT. The CDR3 contains 15 residues. V gave up 2 bases and J gave up 1 base; unmatched junction bases: 4.

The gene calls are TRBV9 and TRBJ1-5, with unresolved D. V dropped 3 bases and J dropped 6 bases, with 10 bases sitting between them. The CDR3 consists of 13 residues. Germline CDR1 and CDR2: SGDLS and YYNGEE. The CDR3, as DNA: TGTGCCAGCAGCGCACCCCGGGGTCAGCCCCAGCATTTT. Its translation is CASSAPRGQPQHF.

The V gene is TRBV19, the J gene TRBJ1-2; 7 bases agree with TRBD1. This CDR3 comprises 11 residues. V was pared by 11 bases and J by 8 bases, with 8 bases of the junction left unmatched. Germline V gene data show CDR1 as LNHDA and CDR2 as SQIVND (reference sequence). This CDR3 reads CAVYRGGGYTF. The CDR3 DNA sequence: TGTGCCGTTTACAGGGGCGGGGGCTACACCTTC. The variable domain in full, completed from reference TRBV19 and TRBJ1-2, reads DGGITQSPKYLFRKEGQNVTLSCEQNLNHDAMYWYRQDPGQGLRLIYYSQIVNDFQKGDIAEGYSVSREKKESFPLTVTSAQKNPTAFYLCAVYRGGGYTFGSGTRLTVV.

Written as DNA, the CDR3 is TGTGCCAGCAGTGTACCGACAGGGGGAAGGGGCGAGCAGTACTTC. It yields the protein CASSVPTGGRGEQYF. The chain recombines TRBV25-1 with TRBJ2-7, with 9 nucleotides matching TRBD1. Germline V gives CDR1 MGHDK, CDR2 SYGVNS. V shed 4 bases and J 6 bases; nucleotides not matched to a gene: 10. The CDR3 covers 15 residues.

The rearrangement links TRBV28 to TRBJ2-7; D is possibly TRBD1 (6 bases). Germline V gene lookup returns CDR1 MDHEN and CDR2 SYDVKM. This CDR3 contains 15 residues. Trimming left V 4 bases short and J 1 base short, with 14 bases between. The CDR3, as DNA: TGTGCCAGCAGTTCCTCTGACAGGTCTTCCTACGAGCAGTACTTC. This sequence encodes CASSSSDRSSYEQYF. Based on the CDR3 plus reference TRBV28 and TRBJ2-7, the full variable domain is DVKVTQSSRYLVKRTGEKVFLECVQDMDHENMFWYRQDPGLGLRLIYFSYDVKMKEKGDIPEGYSVSREKKERFSLILESASTNQTSMYLCASSSSDRSSYEQYFGPGTRLTVT.

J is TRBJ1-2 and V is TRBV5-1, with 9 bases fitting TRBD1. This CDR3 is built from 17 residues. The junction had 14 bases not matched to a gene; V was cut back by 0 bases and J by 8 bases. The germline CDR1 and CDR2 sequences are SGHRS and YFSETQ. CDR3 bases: TGCGCCAGCAGCTTGGGGACGCAATCGGGACAGGGAAACGGCTACACCTTC. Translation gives CASSLGTQSGQGNGYTF.

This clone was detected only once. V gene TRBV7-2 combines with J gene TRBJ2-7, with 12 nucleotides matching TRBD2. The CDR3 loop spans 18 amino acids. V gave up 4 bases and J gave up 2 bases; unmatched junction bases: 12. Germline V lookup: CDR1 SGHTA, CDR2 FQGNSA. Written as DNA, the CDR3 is TGTGCCAGCAGCTCAACCTTGACTAGCGGGAGTGGGGCCTACGAGCAGTACTTC. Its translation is CASSSTLTSGSGAYEQYF.

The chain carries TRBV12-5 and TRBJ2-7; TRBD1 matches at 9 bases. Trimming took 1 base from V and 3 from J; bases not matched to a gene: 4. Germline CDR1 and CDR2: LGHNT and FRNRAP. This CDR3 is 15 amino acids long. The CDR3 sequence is CASGLETGGVYEQYF. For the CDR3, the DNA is TGTGCTAGTGGTTTGGAGACAGGGGGTGTCTACGAGCAGTACTTC.

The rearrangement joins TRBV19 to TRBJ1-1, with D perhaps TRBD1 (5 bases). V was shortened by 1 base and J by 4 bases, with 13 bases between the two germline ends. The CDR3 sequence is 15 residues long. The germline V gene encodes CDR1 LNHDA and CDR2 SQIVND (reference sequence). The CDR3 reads CASSIVPGVFTEAFF. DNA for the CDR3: TGTGCCAGTAGTATAGTGCCGGGGGTATTCACTGAAGCTTTCTTT.

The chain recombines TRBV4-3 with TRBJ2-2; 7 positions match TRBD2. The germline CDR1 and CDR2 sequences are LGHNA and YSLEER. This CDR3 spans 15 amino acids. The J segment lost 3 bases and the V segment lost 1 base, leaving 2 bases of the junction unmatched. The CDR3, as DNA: TGCGCCAGCAGCCAAGTCCTAGCGGACACCGGGGAGCTGTTTTTT. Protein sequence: CASSQVLADTGELFF.

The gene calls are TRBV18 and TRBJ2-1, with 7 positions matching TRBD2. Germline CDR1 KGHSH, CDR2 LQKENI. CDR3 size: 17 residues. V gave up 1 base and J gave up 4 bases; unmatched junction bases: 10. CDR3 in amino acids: CASSPQISRERYNEQFF. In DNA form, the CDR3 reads TGTGCCAGCTCACCACAGATCTCGCGGGAGAGGTACAATGAGCAGTTCTTC. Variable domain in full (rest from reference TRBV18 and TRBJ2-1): NAGVMQNPRHLVRRRGQEARLRCSPMKGHSHVYWYRQLPEEGLKFMVYLQKENIIDESGMPKERFSAEFPKEGPSILRIQQVVRGDSAAYFCASSPQISRERYNEQFFGPGTRLTVL.

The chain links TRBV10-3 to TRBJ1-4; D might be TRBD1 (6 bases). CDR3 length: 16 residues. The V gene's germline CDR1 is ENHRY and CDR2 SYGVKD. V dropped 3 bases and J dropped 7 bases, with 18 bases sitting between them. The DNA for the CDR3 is TGTGCCATCAGTGACCCCAGACGGGGGGCAAGTGAAAAACTGTTTTTT. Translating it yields CAISDPRRGASEKLFF.

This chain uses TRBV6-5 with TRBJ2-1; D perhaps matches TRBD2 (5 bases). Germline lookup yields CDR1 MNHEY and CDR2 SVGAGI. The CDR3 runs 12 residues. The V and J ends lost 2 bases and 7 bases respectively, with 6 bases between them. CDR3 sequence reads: CASSYGGNEQFF. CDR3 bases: TGTGCCAGCAGTTACGGCGGGAATGAGCAGTTCTTC.

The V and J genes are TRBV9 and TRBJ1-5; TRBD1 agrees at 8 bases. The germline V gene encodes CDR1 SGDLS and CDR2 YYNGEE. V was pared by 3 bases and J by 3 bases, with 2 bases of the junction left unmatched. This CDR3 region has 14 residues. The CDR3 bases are TGTGCCAGCAGCGGGACAGGGTTCAATCAGCCCCAGCATTTT. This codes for CASSGTGFNQPQHF. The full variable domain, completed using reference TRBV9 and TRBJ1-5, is DSGVTQTPKHLITATGQRVTLRCSPRSGDLSVYWYQQSLDQGLQFLIQYYNGEERAKGNILERFSAQQFPDLHSELNLSSLELGDSALYFCASSGTGFNQPQHFGDGTRLSIL.

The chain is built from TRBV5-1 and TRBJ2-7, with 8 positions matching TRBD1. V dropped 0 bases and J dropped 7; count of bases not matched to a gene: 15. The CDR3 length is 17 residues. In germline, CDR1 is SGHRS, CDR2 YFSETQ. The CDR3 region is CASSLAPDRVVLGEQYF. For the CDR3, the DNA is TGCGCCAGCAGCTTGGCCCCGGACAGGGTCGTCCTCGGGGAGCAGTACTTC.